The sequence of this TCR beta chain was determined in a study of CD8+ T cells in alopecia areata. Study at large: Tofacitinib administration persisted for 6 to 18 months, succeeded by 6 months off drug.

As the sequencing template, cDNA was produced by extracting RNA and reverse transcribing it. Method: immunoSEQ multiplex PCR; TCRdb's copy keeps in-frame clones and lacks some. The table includes hundreds of thousands of clones, around three fifths detected once. Losses at the gene ends were 1 base for V and 7 bases for J; bases not matched to a gene: 9. Germline loops: CDR1 KGHSH, CDR2 LQKENI. There are 17 residues in the CDR3. Treatment in this sample: oral pan-JAK inhibitor, 5-10 mg twice daily. The sample was CD4+ T cells sorted from blood, taken around week 54, from a patient treated with tofacitinib. J is TRBJ1-6 and V is TRBV18, with 8 bases matching TRBD1. The receptor's source is a human donor with alopecia areata. The CDR3 DNA is TGTGCCAGCTCACCACTAATGGGGACAGGTGGAAATTCACCCCTCCACTTT. It codes for CASSPLMGTGGNSPLHF. Supplemented by reference TRBV18 and TRBJ1-6, the full variable domain reads NAGVMQNPRHLVRRRGQEARLRCSPMKGHSHVYWYRQLPEEGLKFMVYLQKENIIDESGMPKERFSAEFPKEGPSILRIQQVVRGDSAAYFCASSPLMGTGGNSPLHFGNGTRLTVT.